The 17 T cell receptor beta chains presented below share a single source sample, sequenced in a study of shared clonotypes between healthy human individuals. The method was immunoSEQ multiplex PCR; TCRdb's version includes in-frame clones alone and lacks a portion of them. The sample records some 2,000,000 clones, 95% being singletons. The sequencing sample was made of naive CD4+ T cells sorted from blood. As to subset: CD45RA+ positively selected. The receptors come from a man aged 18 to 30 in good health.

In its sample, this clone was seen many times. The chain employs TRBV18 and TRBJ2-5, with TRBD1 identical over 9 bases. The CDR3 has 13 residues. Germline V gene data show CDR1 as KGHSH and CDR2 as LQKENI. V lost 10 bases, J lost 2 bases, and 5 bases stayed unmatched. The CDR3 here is CATQGQGQETQYF. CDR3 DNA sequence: TGTGCCACCCAAGGACAGGGGCAAGAGACCCAGTACTTC.

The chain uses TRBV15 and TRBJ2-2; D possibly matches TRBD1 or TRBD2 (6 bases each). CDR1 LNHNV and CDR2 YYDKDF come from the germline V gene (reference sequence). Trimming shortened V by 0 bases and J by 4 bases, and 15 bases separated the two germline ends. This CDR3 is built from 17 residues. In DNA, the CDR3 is TGTGCCACCAGCAGAGAGAGGGGGGCAGGGCCCACCGGGGAGCTGTTTTTT. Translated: CATSRERGAGPTGELFF.

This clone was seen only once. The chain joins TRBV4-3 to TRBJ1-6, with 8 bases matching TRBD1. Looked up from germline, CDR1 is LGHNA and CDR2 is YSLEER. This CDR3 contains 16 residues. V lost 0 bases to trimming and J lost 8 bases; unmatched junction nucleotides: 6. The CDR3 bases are TGCGCCAGCAGCCAAGAACACCTGACAGGGGATTCACCCCTCCACTTT. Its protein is CASSQEHLTGDSPLHF.

In DNA form, the CDR3 reads TGCAGCGTTGAAGTCGGGGCCGCGGCTGGCTACACCTTC. Translating it yields CSVEVGAAAGYTF. The chain recombines TRBV29-1 with TRBJ1-2; D is possibly TRBD1 (5 bases). CDR1 SQVTM and CDR2 ANQGSEA come from the germline V gene. V was clipped by 1 base and J by 7 bases, with 13 bases between them. There are 13 residues in the CDR3.

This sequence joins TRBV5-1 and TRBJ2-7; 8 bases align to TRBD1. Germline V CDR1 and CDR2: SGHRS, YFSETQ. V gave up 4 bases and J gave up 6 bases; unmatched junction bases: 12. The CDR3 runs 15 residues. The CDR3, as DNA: TGCGCCAGCAGCCGGTTGGGAGGACAGGGTTCCGAGCAGTACTTC. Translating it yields CASSRLGGQGSEQYF.

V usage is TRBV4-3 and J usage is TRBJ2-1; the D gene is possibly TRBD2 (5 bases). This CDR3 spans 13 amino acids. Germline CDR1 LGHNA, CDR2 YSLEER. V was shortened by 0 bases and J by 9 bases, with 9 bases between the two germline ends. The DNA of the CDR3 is TGCGCCAGCAGCCAAGATCCCCGGGGTGAGCAGTTCTTC. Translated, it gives CASSQDPRGEQFF.

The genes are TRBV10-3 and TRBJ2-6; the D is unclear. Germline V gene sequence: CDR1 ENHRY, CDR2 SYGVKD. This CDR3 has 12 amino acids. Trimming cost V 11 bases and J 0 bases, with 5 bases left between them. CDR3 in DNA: TGTGCCGCGACCTCTGGGGCCAACGTCCTGACTTTC. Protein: CAATSGANVLTF.

The CDR3 loop is CASTPTESRNQPQHF. Here the CDR3 DNA reads TGTGCCAGCACCCCGACCGAATCGAGAAATCAGCCCCAGCATTTT. V gene TRBV7-8 combines with J gene TRBJ1-5; no definite D call. V was cut by 7 bases and J by 4 bases, with 17 bases left in between. The CDR3 length is 15 residues. Looked up from germline, CDR1 is SGHVS and CDR2 is FQNEAQ.

The CDR3 protein is CASSKQGSSTDTQYF. The CDR3, as DNA: TGTGCCAGCAGCAAACAGGGCTCTAGCACAGATACGCAGTATTTT. This chain uses TRBV9 with TRBJ2-3; D possibly corresponds to TRBD1 (6 bases). The length of the CDR3 is 15 residues. Germline CDR1 and CDR2: SGDLS and YYNGEE. Trimming took off 4 bases at V and 0 bases at J, with 12 bases between the two ends.

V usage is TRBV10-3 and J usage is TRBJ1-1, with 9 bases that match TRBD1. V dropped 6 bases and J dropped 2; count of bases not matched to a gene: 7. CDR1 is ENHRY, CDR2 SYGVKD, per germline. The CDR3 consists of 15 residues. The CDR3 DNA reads TGTGCCATCAGCCCGGGACAGGGACGAAACACTGAAGCTTTCTTT. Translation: CAISPGQGRNTEAFF.

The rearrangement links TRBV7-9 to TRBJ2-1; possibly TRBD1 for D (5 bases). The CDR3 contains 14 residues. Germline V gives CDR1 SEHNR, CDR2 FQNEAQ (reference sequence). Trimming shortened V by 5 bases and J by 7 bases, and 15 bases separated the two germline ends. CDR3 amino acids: CASSDRSSGNEQFF. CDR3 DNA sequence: TGTGCCAGCAGCGACCGATCCTCAGGGAATGAGCAGTTCTTC.

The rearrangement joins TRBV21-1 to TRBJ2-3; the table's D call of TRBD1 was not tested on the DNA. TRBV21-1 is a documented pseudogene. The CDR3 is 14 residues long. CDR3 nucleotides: TGTGCCAGCACTCATGGACAGGGTACAGATACGCAGTATTTT. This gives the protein CASTHGQGTDTQYF.

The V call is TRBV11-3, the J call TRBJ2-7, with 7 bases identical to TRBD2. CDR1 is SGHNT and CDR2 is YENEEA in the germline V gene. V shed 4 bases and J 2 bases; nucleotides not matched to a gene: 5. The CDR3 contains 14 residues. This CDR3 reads CASSSILAPYEQYF. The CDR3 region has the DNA TGTGCCAGCAGCTCCATACTAGCGCCCTACGAGCAGTACTTC.

The CDR3 sequence: CASSAISTGRTEAFF. In nucleotides, the CDR3 is TGTGCCAGCAGCGCTATCAGCACAGGGCGGACTGAAGCTTTCTTT. The rearrangement joins TRBV9 to TRBJ1-1, with D perhaps TRBD1 (6 bases). CDR1 is SGDLS and CDR2 is YYNGEE in the germline V gene. With 3 bases removed from V and 5 bases from J, the gap between germline ends came to 17 bases. This CDR3 spans 15 amino acids.

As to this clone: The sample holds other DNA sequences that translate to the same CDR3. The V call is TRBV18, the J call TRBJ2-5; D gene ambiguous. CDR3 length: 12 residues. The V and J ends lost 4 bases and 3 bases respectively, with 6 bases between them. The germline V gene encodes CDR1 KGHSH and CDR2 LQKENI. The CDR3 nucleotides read TGTGCCAGCTCACGACGGGAAGAGACCCAGTACTTC. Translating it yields CASSRREETQYF.

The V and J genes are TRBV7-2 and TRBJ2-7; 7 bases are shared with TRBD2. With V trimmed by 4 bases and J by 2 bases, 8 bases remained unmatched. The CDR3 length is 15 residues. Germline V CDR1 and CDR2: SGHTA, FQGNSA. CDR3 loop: CASSSLTSTPYEQYF. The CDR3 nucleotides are TGTGCCAGCAGCTCCCTGACTAGCACCCCCTACGAGCAGTACTTC.

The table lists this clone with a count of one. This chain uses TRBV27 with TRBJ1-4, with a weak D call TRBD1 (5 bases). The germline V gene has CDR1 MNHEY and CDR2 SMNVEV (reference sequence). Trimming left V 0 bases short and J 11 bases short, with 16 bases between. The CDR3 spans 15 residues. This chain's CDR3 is CASSLSGQGLGKLFF. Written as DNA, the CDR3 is TGTGCCAGCAGTTTATCGGGGCAGGGACTGGGGAAACTGTTTTTT.